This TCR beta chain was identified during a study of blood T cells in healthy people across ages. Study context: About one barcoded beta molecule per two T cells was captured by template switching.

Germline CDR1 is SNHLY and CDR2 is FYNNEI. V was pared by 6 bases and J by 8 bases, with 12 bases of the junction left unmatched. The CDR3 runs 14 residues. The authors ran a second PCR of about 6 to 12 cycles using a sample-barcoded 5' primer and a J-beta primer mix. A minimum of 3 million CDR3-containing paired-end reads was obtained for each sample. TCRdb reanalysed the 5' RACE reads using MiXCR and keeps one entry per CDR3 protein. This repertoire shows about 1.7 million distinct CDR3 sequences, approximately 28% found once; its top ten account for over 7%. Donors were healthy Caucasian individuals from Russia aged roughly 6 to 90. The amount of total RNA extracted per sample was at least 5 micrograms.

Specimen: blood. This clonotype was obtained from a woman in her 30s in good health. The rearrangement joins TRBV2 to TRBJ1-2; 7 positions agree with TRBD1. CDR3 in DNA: TGTGCCAGCAGCGAGGACAGGCGCATAACAGGCTACACCTTC. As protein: CASSEDRRITGYTF.